The sequence of this T cell receptor beta chain was determined in a study of blood T cells in healthy people across ages. PCR was performed a second time for about 7 to 11 cycles using a sample-barcoded 5' primer and a J-beta primer mix. TCRdb re-analysed the 5' RACE reads in MiXCR, keeping a single row per CDR3 protein. This sample has some 930,000 distinct CDR3 sequences; just under 30% occur once, and the top ten carry around 9.6%. This clonotype was observed many times. From germline, CDR1 is MNHNS and CDR2 SASEGT. The V gene end was trimmed by 2 bases and the J gene end by 0 bases; junction bases not matched to a gene: 7. This CDR3 is 18 amino acids long. This sample also appeared in a second study, on T cells of mothers and their children.

This TCR was recovered from a woman in her forties in good health. Sample: blood. The V and J genes are TRBV6-1 and TRBJ2-6, with TRBD2 identical over 7 bases. In DNA form, the CDR3 reads TGTGCCAGCAGTGAATGGAGCGGGATCTACTCTGGGGCCAACGTCCTGACTTTC. Protein: CASSEWSGIYSGANVLTF.